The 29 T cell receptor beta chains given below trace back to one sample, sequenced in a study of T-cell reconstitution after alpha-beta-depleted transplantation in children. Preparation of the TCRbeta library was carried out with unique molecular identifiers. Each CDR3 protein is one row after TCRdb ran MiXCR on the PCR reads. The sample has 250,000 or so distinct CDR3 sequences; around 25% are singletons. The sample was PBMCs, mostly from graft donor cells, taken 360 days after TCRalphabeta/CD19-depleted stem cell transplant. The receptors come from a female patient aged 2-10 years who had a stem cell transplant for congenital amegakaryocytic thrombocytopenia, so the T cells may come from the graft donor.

The CDR3, as DNA: TGCGCCAGCAGCACGAGTAGCACAGATACGCAGTATTTT. It specifies CASSTSSTDTQYF. This rearrangement joins TRBV5-1 to TRBJ2-3; D not certain. This CDR3 has 13 residues. Germline CDR1 is SGHRS and CDR2 is YFSETQ. The V gene lost 4 bases and the J gene lost 0 bases, with 6 bases spanning the gap.

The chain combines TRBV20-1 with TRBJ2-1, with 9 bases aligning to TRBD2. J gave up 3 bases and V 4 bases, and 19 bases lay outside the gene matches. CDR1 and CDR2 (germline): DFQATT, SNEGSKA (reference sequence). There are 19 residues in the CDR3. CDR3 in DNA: TGCAGTGCTATACCTTATTTAAATAGCGGGAGTTGGGTCTACAATGAGCAGTTCTTC. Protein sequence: CSAIPYLNSGSWVYNEQFF.

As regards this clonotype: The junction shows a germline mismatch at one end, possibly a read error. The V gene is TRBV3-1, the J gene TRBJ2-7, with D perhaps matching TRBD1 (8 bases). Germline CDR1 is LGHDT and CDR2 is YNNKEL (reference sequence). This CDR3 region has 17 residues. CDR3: CASSPRGQPLALSEEYF. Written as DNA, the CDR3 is TGTGCCAGCAGCCCCAGGGGGCAGCCACTAGCGTTGAGCGAGGAGTACTTC.

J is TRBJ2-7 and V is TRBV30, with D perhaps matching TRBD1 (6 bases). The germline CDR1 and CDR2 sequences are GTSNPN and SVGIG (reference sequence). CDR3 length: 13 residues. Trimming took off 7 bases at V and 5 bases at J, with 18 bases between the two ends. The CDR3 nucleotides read TGTGCCTCCGACAGGTCCGTCGTGAACGAGCAGTACTTC. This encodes CASDRSVVNEQYF.

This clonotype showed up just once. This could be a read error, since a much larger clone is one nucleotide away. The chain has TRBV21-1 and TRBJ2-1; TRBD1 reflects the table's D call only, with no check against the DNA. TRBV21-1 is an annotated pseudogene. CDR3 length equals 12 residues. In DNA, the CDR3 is TGTGCCAGCAGCAGGGGGCGCAATGAGCAGTTCTTC. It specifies CASSRGRNEQFF.

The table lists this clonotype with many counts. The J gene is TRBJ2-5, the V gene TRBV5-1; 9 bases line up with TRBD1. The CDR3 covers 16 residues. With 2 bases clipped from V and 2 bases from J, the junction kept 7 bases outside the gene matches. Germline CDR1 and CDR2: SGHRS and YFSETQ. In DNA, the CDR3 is TGCGCCAGCAGCTTCACCGGGACAGGGAGTCAAGAGACCCAGTACTTC. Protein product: CASSFTGTGSQETQYF.

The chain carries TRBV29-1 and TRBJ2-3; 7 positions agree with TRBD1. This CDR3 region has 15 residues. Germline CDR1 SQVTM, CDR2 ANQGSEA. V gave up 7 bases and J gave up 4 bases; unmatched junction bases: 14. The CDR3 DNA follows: TGCAGCGCCACCCTTTTAGGGGGCGCGTCAGATACGCAGTATTTT. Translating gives CSATLLGGASDTQYF.

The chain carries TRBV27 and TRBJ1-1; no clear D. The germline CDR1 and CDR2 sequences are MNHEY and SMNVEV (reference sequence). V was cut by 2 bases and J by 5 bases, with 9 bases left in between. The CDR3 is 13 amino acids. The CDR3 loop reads CASSLGGWTEAFF. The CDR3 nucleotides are TGTGCCAGCAGTTTAGGCGGATGGACTGAAGCTTTCTTT.

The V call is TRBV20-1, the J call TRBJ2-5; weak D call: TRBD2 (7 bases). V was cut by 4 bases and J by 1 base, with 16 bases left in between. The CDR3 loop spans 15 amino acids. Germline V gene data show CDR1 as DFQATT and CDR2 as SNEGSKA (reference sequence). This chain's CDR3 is CSANFPRGAQETQYF. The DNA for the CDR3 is TGCAGTGCTAACTTTCCTCGGGGGGCCCAAGAGACCCAGTACTTC.

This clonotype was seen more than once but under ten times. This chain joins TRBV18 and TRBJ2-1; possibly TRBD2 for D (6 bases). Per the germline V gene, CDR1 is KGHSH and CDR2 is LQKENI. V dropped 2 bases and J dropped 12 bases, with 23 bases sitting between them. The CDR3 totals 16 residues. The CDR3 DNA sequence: TGTGCCAGCTCACCAACGCCCCCGGGACTCCGGTCCGTGCAGTTCTTC. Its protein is CASSPTPPGLRSVQFF. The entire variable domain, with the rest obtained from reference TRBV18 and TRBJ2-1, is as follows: NAGVMQNPRHLVRRRGQEARLRCSPMKGHSHVYWYRQLPEEGLKFMVYLQKENIIDESGMPKERFSAEFPKEGPSILRIQQVVRGDSAAYFCASSPTPPGLRSVQFFGPGTRLTVL.

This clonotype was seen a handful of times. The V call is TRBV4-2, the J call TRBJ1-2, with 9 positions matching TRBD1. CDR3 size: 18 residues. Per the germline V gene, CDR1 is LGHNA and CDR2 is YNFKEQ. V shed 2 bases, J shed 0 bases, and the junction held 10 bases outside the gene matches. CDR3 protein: CASSQRTGAGITNYGYTF. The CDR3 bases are TGTGCCAGCAGCCAACGGACAGGGGCGGGGATAACTAACTATGGCTACACCTTC.

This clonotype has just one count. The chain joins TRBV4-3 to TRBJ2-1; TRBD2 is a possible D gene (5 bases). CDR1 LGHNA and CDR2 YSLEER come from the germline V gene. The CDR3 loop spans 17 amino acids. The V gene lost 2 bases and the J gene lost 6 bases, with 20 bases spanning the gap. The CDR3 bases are TGCGCCAGCAGCCAAATCCGCCCCGGGGATAGAATCAATGAGCAGTTCTTC. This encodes CASSQIRPGDRINEQFF.

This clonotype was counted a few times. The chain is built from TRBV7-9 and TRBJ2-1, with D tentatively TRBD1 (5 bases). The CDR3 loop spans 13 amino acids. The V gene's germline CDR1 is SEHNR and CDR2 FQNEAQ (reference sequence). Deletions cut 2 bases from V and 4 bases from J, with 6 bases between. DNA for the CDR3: TGTGCCAGCAGCTTAAACAGGTACAATGAGCAGTTCTTC. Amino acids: CASSLNRYNEQFF.

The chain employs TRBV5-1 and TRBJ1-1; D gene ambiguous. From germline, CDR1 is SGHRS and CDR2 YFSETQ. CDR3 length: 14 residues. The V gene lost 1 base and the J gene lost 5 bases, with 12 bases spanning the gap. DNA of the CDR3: TGCGCCAGCAGCTTGAGTAGGTTGACTACTGAAGCTTTCTTT. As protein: CASSLSRLTTEAFF.

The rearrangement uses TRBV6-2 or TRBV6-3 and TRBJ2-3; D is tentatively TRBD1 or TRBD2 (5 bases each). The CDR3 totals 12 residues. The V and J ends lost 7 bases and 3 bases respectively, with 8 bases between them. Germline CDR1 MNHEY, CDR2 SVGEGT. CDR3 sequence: CASTGTTDTQYF. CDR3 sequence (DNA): TGTGCCAGCACCGGGACGACAGATACGCAGTATTTT.

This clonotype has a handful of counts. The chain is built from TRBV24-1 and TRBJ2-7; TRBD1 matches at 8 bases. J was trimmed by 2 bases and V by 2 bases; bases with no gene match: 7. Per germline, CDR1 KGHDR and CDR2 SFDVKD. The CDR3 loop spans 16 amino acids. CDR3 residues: CATSDWSGQGPYEQYF. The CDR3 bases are TGTGCCACCAGTGATTGGTCCGGACAGGGCCCCTACGAGCAGTACTTC.

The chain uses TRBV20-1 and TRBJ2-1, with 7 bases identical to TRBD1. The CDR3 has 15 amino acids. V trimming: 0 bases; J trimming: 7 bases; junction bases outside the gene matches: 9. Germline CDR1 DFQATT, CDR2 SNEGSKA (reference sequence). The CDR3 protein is CSARDLVRGRNEQFF. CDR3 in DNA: TGCAGTGCTAGAGATTTAGTAAGGGGGCGAAATGAGCAGTTCTTC.

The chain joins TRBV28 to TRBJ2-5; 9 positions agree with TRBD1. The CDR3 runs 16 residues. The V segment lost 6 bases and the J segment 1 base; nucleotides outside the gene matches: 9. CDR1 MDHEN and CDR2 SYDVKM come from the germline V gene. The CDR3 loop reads CASRTPGQGPQETQYF. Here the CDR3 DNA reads TGTGCCAGCAGAACACCGGGACAGGGCCCCCAAGAGACCCAGTACTTC.

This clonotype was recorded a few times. This CDR3 reads CSARAGASNQPQHF. The CDR3 bases are TGCAGTGCTAGAGCCGGGGCTAGCAATCAGCCCCAGCATTTT. This rearrangement joins TRBV20-1 to TRBJ1-5; D is perhaps TRBD1 (5 bases). The germline V gene encodes CDR1 DFQATT and CDR2 SNEGSKA (reference sequence). The CDR3 has 14 residues. The V end was cut by 1 base, the J end by 0 bases, with 7 bases between.

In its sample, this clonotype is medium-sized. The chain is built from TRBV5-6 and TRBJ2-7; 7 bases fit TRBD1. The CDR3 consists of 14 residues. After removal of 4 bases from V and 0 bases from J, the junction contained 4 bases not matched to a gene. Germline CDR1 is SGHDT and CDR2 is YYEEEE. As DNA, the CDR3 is TGTGCCAGCAGCGCCGGGACAGCCTCCTACGAGCAGTACTTC. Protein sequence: CASSAGTASYEQYF. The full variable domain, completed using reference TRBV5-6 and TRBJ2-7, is DAGVTQSPTHLIKTRGQQVTLRCSPKSGHDTVSWYQQALGQGPQFIFQYYEEEERQRGNFPDRFSGHQFPNYSSELNVNALLLGDSALYLCASSAGTASYEQYFGPGTRLTVT.

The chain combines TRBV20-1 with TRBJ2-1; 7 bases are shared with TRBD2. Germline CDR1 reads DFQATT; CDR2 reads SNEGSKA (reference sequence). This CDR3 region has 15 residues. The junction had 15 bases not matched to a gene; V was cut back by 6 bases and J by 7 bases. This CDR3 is CSALVRREWRNEQFF. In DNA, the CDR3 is TGCAGTGCGCTTGTGAGGCGGGAGTGGAGGAATGAGCAGTTCTTC.

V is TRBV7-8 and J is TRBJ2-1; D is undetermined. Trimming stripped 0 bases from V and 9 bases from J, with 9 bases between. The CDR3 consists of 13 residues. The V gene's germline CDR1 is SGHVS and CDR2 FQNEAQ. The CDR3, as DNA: TGTGCCAGCAGCTTAGCTTCTAGGGCTGAGCAGTTCTTC. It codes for CASSLASRAEQFF.

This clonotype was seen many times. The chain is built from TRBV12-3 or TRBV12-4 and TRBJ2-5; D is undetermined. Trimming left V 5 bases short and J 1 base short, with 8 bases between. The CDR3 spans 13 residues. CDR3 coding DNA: TGTGCCAGCAGTCTCCGGGTCCAAGAGACCCAGTACTTC. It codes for CASSLRVQETQYF.

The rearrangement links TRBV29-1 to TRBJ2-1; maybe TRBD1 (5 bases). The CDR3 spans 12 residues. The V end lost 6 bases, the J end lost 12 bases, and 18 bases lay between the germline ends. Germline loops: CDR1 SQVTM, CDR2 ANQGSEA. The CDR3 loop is CSVDPNSGAQFF. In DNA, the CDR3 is TGCAGCGTCGACCCCAATTCTGGGGCGCAGTTCTTC.

The CDR3 loop is CASSLGDRSTGELFF. CDR3 DNA sequence: TGTGCCAGCAGCTTGGGGGACAGATCCACCGGGGAGCTGTTTTTT. The chain uses TRBV5-5 and TRBJ2-2; 7 bases fit TRBD1. V gave up 0 bases and J gave up 4 bases; unmatched junction bases: 3. CDR3 length: 15 amino acids. From germline, CDR1 is SGHKS and CDR2 YYEKEE (reference sequence).

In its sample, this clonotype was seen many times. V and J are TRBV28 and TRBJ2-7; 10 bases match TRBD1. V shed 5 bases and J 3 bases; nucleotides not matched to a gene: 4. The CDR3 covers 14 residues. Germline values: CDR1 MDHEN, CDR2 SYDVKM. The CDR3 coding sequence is TGTGCCAGCAGTGCGGACAGGGGGGTCTACGAGCAGTACTTC. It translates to CASSADRGVYEQYF.

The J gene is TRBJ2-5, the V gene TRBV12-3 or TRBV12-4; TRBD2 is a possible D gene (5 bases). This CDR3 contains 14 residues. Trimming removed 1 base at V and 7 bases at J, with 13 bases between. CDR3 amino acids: CASSLGAGTGTQYF. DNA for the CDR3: TGTGCCAGCAGTTTAGGGGCGGGTACGGGGACCCAGTACTTC.

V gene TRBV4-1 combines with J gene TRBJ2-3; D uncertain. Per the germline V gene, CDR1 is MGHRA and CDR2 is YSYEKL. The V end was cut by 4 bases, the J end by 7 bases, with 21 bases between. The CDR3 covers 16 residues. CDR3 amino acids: CASSPPLVAHDYTQYF. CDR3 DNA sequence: TGCGCCAGCAGCCCCCCTTTGGTGGCCCATGATTATACGCAGTATTTT.

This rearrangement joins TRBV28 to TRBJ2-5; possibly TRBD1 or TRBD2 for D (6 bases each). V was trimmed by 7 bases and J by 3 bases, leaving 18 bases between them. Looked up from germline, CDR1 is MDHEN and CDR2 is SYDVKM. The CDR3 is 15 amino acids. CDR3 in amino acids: CASKGDLPDKETQYF. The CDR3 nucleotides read TGTGCCAGCAAGGGGGACTTACCAGATAAAGAGACCCAGTACTTC. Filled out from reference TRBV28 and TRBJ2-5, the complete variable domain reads DVKVTQSSRYLVKRTGEKVFLECVQDMDHENMFWYRQDPGLGLRLIYFSYDVKMKEKGDIPEGYSVSREKKERFSLILESASTNQTSMYLCASKGDLPDKETQYFGPGTRLLVL.